The rows below give T cell receptor beta chains drawn from one sample of a study of graft-versus-host responses after intestinal transplantation. Repertoires were generated with immunoSEQ multiplex PCR, while TCRdb's copy carries only in-frame clones and drops some. The sample holds 6,000 to 8,000 clones, roughly 82% seen once. This specimen was ileum tissue, taken roughly 130 days after transplant. The receptors originated from a human patient who received an intestinal transplant, so some T cells may come from the graft donor. CDR3s include the opening cysteine and the closing phenylalanine or tryptophan. D genes are given only for firm matches. Clone size is not always given. Where it is, it says once, few, many or a class for expanded clones.

>NA|TRBJ2-2|TRBD2|TRBV15
TGTGCCACCAGCAGAGGACTAGCGGGAGGGCCCGGGGAGCTGTTTTTT
CATSRGLAGGPGELFF
>NA|TRBJ2-1|TRBD2|TRBV10-2
TGCGCCAGCAGTGAAGCGGGGGGCCCCTACAATGAGCAGTTCTTC
CASSEAGGPYNEQFF
>NA|TRBJ2-3|TRBD2|TRBV4-2
TGTGCCAGCAGCCAAGTTTTAGCGGGAGTCACAGATACGCAGTATTTT
CASSQVLAGVTDTQYF
>NA|TRBJ1-1|TRBD1|TRBV5-1
TGCGCCAGCAGCGATCGTACGGGACAGGGGGCAACTGAAGCTTTCTTT
CASSDRTGQGATEAFF
>NA|TRBJ2-1|NA|TRBV29-1
TGCAGCGAATCACCCCGGGGTCCAATGGAGCAGTTCTTC
CSESPRGPMEQFF
>NA|TRBJ1-6|TRBD1|TRBV6-5
TGTGCCAGCAGGCCAGGGGGGTCCTATAATTCACCCCTCCACTTT
CASRPGGSYNSPLHF
>large|TRBJ1-2|NA|TRBV19
TGTGCCAGTAGTATGACACCTTCGGCCCCCTATGGCTACACCTTC
CASSMTPSAPYGYTF
>NA|TRBJ2-7|TRBD2|TRBV6-9
TGTGCCAGCTGTTCACTAGCGAACGAGCAGTACTTC
CASCSLANEQYF
>NA|TRBJ2-2|NA|TRBV7-9
TGTGCCACCCAACTCCCCGCCGGGGAGCTGTTTTTT
CATQLPAGELFF
>NA|TRBJ1-5|TRBD1|TRBV4-1
TGCGCCAGCAGCCAAGATAAAGAAGCTGGGACAGGGTACAATCAGCCCCAGCATTTT
CASSQDKEAGTGYNQPQHF
>NA|TRBJ1-5|TRBD1|TRBV9
TGTGCCAGCAGCCCTGGACAGGGGGCAGGCAATCAGCCCCAGCATTTT
CASSPGQGAGNQPQHF
>NA|TRBJ2-7|NA|TRBV11-3
TGTGCCAGCAGCATACTGAGGGGAGGCGAGCAGTACTTC
CASSILRGGEQYF
>NA|TRBJ2-1|NA|TRBV6-6
TGTGCCAGCAGCCCCGGGACACTCTACAATGAGCAGTTCTTC
CASSPGTLYNEQFF
>NA|TRBJ2-2|NA|TRBV18
TGTGCCAGCTCACCCTTAGCGTACACCGGGGAGCTGTTTTTT
CASSPLAYTGELFF
>NA|TRBJ1-1|NA|TRBV7-9
TGTGCCATCGAGAGGGATGAAGCTTTCTTT
CAIERDEAFF
>NA|TRBJ2-1|NA|TRBV15
TGTGCCACCAGCAGAGATTTGGGCCCCCCAGACAATGAGCAGTTCTTC
CATSRDLGPPDNEQFF
>NA|TRBJ2-5|NA|TRBV19
TGTGCCAGTAGTAAGTCAGGGTTTGTAGAGACCCAGTACTTC
CASSKSGFVETQYF
>NA|TRBJ1-1|TRBD1|TRBV5-1
TGCGCCAGCAGCTTGGGACAGGGGGGGACTGAAGCTTTCTTT
CASSLGQGGTEAFF
>NA|TRBJ2-3|TRBD2|TRBV4-2
TGTGCCAGCAGACCCGGACTAGCGGGAGGGACAGATACGCAGTATTTT
CASRPGLAGGTDTQYF
>NA|TRBJ2-1|NA|TRBV11-2
TGTGCCAGCAGCTTAGAGAGATACAATGAGCAGTTCTTC
CASSLERYNEQFF
>NA|TRBJ2-5|NA|TRBV6-1
TGTGCCAGCCGGGTGTGGGGTCTACAAGAGACCCAGTACTTC
CASRVWGLQETQYF